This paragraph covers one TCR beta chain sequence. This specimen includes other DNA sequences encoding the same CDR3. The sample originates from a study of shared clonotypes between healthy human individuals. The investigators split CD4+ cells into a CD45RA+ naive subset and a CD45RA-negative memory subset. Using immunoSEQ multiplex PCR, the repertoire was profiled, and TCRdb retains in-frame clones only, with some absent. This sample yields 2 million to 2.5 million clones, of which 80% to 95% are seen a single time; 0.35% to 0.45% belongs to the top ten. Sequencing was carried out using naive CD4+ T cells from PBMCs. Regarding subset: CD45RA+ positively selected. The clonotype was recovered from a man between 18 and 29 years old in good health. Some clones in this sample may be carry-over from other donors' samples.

CDR3 in DNA: TGTGCCAGCAGCGTTGGGGGTACGAGCTCCTACGAGCAGTACTTC. This translates into CASSVGGTSSYEQYF. The V call is TRBV9, the J call TRBJ2-7; D may match TRBD1 or TRBD2 (5 bases each). The CDR3 runs to 15 residues. V was pared by 2 bases and J by 0 bases, with 12 bases between. CDR1 is SGDLS, CDR2 YYNGEE, per germline.